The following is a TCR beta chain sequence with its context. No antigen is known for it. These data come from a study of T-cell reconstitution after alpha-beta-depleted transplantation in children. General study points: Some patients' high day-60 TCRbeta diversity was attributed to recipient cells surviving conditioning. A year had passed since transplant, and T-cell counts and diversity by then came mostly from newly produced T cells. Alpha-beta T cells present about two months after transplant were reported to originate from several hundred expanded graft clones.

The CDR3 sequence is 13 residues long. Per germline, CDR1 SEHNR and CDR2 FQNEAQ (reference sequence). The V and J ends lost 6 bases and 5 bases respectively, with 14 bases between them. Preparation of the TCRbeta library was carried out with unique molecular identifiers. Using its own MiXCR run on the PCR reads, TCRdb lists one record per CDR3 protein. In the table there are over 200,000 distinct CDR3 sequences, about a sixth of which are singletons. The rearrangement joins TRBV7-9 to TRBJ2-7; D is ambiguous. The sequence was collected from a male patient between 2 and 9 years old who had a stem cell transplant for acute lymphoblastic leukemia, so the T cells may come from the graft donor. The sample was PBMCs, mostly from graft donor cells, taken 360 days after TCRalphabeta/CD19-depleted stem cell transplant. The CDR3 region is CASRLNNGDEQYF. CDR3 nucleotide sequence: TGTGCCAGCAGACTAAACAATGGCGACGAGCAGTACTTC.